The TCR beta chain described here comes from a study of neurological immune-mediated disorders. Study-wide results and limits: The expanded clones of different subjects shared no CDR3 amino acid sequences (suggesting private repertoires in all groups). In HTLV-1-associated myelopathy, TCR clonal expansion was greatest, and in multiple sclerosis it was least, below healthy controls.

Using its own MiXCR run on the 5' RACE reads, TCRdb lists one record per CDR3 protein. The sample records approximately 28,000 distinct CDR3 sequences, about 16% being singletons. About this clonotype: Its target is unknown. Possible read error: a much larger clone is one base away.

Time point of the sample: technical triplicate 3. J lost 2 bases, V lost 3 bases, and 9 bases had no gene match. CDR1 and CDR2 from the germline V gene are SGHTA and FQGNSA. This CDR3 has 16 amino acids. The chain couples TRBV7-2 to TRBJ2-5, with 7 bases fitting TRBD2. Sample: CD4+ T cells from blood. This TCR came from a female donor with HTLV-1-associated myelopathy (HAM/TSP). CDR3 DNA sequence: TGTGCCAGCAGCTTGGGGACTATCACGTGGCAAGAGACCCAGTACTTC. Its translation: CASSLGTITWQETQYF.